One and the same sample provided the 3 T cell receptor beta chains below, sequenced in a study of cytomegalovirus exposure and HLA in healthy donors. The PCR ran on 60 Vbeta and 13 Jbeta primers. The assay was immunoSEQ multiplex PCR, and TCRdb's table has in-frame clones only and misses some. Of about 99,000 clones listed, 10% were seen once; the top ten hold around 5.9%. The sequencing input was PBMCs. These receptor sequences come from a man aged 35 to 55 in good health and CMV-seropositive.

The V call is TRBV28, the J call TRBJ2-3; D unresolved. The V and J ends lost 3 bases and 8 bases respectively, with 6 bases between them. Per the germline V gene, CDR1 is MDHEN and CDR2 is SYDVKM. The CDR3 has 11 residues. The CDR3 sequence: CASSLSRTQYF. The CDR3 coding sequence is TGTGCCAGCAGTTTGTCGCGTACGCAGTATTTT.

The chain links TRBV18 to TRBJ2-1; TRBD1 aligns across 7 bases. Losses at the gene ends were 0 bases for V and 1 base for J; bases not matched to a gene: 3. From germline, CDR1 is KGHSH and CDR2 LQKENI. The CDR3 consists of 16 residues. The CDR3 nucleotides read TGTGCCAGCTCACCACCGGGACAGAGTTCCTACAATGAGCAGTTCTTC. Amino acids: CASSPPGQSSYNEQFF. Full variable domain (rest looked up from reference TRBV18 and TRBJ2-1): NAGVMQNPRHLVRRRGQEARLRCSPMKGHSHVYWYRQLPEEGLKFMVYLQKENIIDESGMPKERFSAEFPKEGPSILRIQQVVRGDSAAYFCASSPPGQSSYNEQFFGPGTRLTVL.

The sample holds one count of this clone. The chain carries TRBV4-1 and TRBJ1-6, with D hard to call. From germline, CDR1 is MGHRA and CDR2 YSYEKL. V was clipped by 0 bases and J by 7 bases, with 22 bases between them. CDR3 length: 19 amino acids. The CDR3 bases are TGCGCCAGCAGCCAAGATTATCCGGGGAGACAACCGGACAATTCACCCCTCCACTTT. Protein sequence: CASSQDYPGRQPDNSPLHF.